Listed below are T cell receptor beta chains from one sample, sequenced in a study of cytomegalovirus exposure and HLA in healthy donors. The repertoire was sequenced with immunoSEQ multiplex PCR; TCRdb's copy has only in-frame clones and lacks some. The data hold around 41,000 clones, with over 60% observed a single time. The sample taken for sequencing was PBMCs. These receptors came from a man aged 40-55 years in good health and CMV-seronegative. CDR3s include the opening cysteine and the closing phenylalanine or tryptophan. Fields, in order: D gene, CDR3 length, V gene, clone size, J gene, CDR3 protein, CDR3 DNA. A D gene is named only where the DNA matches it firmly. Size is omitted from some rows. Given values are once, few, many or a class for expanded clones.

D gene: TRBD1
CDR3 length: 20
V gene: TRBV4-1
clone size: NA
J gene: TRBJ2-2
CDR3 protein: CASSHLLLDRRKRSTGELFF
CDR3 DNA: TGCGCCAGCAGCCATCTTCTGTTGGACAGGAGAAAGCGGAGCACCGGGGAGCTGTTTTTT

D gene: TRBD2
CDR3 length: 15
V gene: TRBV9
clone size: NA
J gene: TRBJ2-7
CDR3 protein: CASSPSGASSYEQYF
CDR3 DNA: TGTGCCAGCAGTCCTAGCGGGGCGAGCTCCTACGAGCAGTACTTC

D gene: NA
CDR3 length: 14
V gene: TRBV14
clone size: NA
J gene: TRBJ2-1
CDR3 protein: CASTKESSYNEQFF
CDR3 DNA: TGTGCCAGCACGAAGGAGAGCTCCTACAATGAGCAGTTCTTC

D gene: TRBD1
CDR3 length: 14
V gene: TRBV5-1
clone size: NA
J gene: TRBJ1-1
CDR3 protein: CASSLDRGRVEAFF
CDR3 DNA: TGCGCCAGCAGCTTAGACAGGGGAAGGGTTGAAGCTTTCTTT

D gene: TRBD2
CDR3 length: 15
V gene: TRBV6-1
clone size: few
J gene: TRBJ2-3
CDR3 protein: CASSEAHSGGLERHF
CDR3 DNA: TGTGCCAGCAGTGAAGCCCATAGCGGGGGTCTTGAGAGACATTTT

D gene: NA
CDR3 length: 13
V gene: TRBV2
clone size: NA
J gene: TRBJ1-1
CDR3 protein: CASRLQERTEAFF
CDR3 DNA: TGTGCCAGCAGATTACAGGAGAGGACTGAAGCTTTCTTT

D gene: TRBD1
CDR3 length: 15
V gene: TRBV25-1
clone size: NA
J gene: TRBJ2-5
CDR3 protein: CASSGRGLGQETQYF
CDR3 DNA: TGTGCCAGCAGTGGTAGGGGGCTTGGCCAAGAGACCCAGTACTTC

D gene: NA
CDR3 length: 12
V gene: TRBV4-1
clone size: few
J gene: TRBJ2-1
CDR3 protein: CASSQVSGEQFF
CDR3 DNA: TGCGCCAGCAGCCAAGTCAGCGGGGAGCAGTTCTTC

D gene: NA
CDR3 length: 15
V gene: TRBV6-6
clone size: NA
J gene: TRBJ1-2
CDR3 protein: CASSYSRQRNYGYTF
CDR3 DNA: TGTGCCAGCAGTTACTCGAGACAGAGAAACTATGGCTACACCTTC

D gene: TRBD1
CDR3 length: 15
V gene: TRBV5-1
clone size: NA
J gene: TRBJ2-7
CDR3 protein: CASSFKTGSDTEQYF
CDR3 DNA: TGCGCCAGCAGCTTCAAGACAGGGAGTGACACCGAGCAGTACTTC

D gene: NA
CDR3 length: 15
V gene: TRBV13
clone size: NA
J gene: TRBJ1-3
CDR3 protein: CASSLLPDKGNTIYF
CDR3 DNA: TGTGCCAGCAGCTTATTACCGGACAAGGGAAACACCATATATTTT

D gene: TRBD2
CDR3 length: 14
V gene: TRBV28
clone size: NA
J gene: TRBJ2-7
CDR3 protein: CASSFGGSAGEQYF
CDR3 DNA: TGTGCCAGCAGTTTCGGGGGGAGCGCTGGCGAGCAGTACTTC

D gene: NA
CDR3 length: 17
V gene: TRBV7-8
clone size: NA
J gene: TRBJ2-7
CDR3 protein: CASSPQGDQVWTYEQYF
CDR3 DNA: TGTGCCAGCAGCCCCCAGGGCGACCAAGTTTGGACCTACGAGCAGTACTTC

D gene: NA
CDR3 length: 13
V gene: TRBV5-1
clone size: NA
J gene: TRBJ1-1
CDR3 protein: CASSLVADTEAFF
CDR3 DNA: TGCGCCAGCAGCTTGGTCGCGGATACTGAAGCTTTCTTT

D gene: NA
CDR3 length: 14
V gene: TRBV7-2
clone size: once
J gene: TRBJ2-3
CDR3 protein: CASSLDHRADTQYF
CDR3 DNA: TGTGCCAGCAGCTTAGATCACCGCGCAGATACGCAGTATTTT

D gene: NA
CDR3 length: 12
V gene: TRBV10-3
clone size: NA
J gene: TRBJ2-7
CDR3 protein: CASRQESYEQYF
CDR3 DNA: TGTGCCTCACGACAGGAGTCCTACGAGCAGTACTTC

D gene: NA
CDR3 length: 14
V gene: TRBV29-1
clone size: NA
J gene: TRBJ1-2
CDR3 protein: CSVAHRDGNYGYTF
CDR3 DNA: TGCAGCGTGGCACACAGGGACGGGAACTATGGCTACACCTTC

D gene: TRBD1
CDR3 length: 15
V gene: TRBV6-5
clone size: NA
J gene: TRBJ2-7
CDR3 protein: CASSSDGTGYYEQYF
CDR3 DNA: TGTGCCAGCAGTTCCGACGGGACAGGGTACTACGAGCAGTACTTC

D gene: TRBD1
CDR3 length: 15
V gene: TRBV2
clone size: NA
J gene: TRBJ2-7
CDR3 protein: CASSITGTATYEQYF
CDR3 DNA: TGTGCCAGCAGCATTACCGGGACAGCCACCTACGAGCAGTACTTC

D gene: TRBD1
CDR3 length: 17
V gene: TRBV29-1
clone size: NA
J gene: TRBJ2-1
CDR3 protein: CSVGGETGGVSYNEQFF
CDR3 DNA: TGCAGCGTTGGGGGGGAAACAGGGGGCGTCTCGTACAATGAGCAGTTCTTC

D gene: NA
CDR3 length: 14
V gene: TRBV6-1
clone size: NA
J gene: TRBJ1-1
CDR3 protein: CASSERAGDTEAFF
CDR3 DNA: TGTGCCAGCAGTGAAAGGGCAGGGGACACTGAAGCTTTCTTT

D gene: TRBD1
CDR3 length: 16
V gene: TRBV23-1
clone size: NA
J gene: TRBJ1-5
CDR3 protein: CASSHRDRGGNQPQHF
CDR3 DNA: TGCGCCAGCAGTCACCGGGACAGGGGAGGCAATCAGCCCCAGCATTTT

D gene: NA
CDR3 length: 14
V gene: TRBV4-3
clone size: few
J gene: TRBJ1-2
CDR3 protein: CASSQDQGNYGYTF
CDR3 DNA: TGCGCCAGCAGCCAAGATCAGGGTAACTATGGCTACACCTTC

D gene: NA
CDR3 length: 15
V gene: TRBV28
clone size: once
J gene: TRBJ2-3
CDR3 protein: CASSLPGGGTDTQYF
CDR3 DNA: TGTGCCAGCAGTTTACCGGGGGGCGGGACGGATACGCAGTATTTT

D gene: TRBD1
CDR3 length: 16
V gene: TRBV10-3
clone size: few
J gene: TRBJ1-2
CDR3 protein: CAISESNPGGVSGYTF
CDR3 DNA: TGTGCCATCAGTGAGTCGAATCCAGGGGGTGTTTCTGGCTACACCTTC

D gene: TRBD1
CDR3 length: 15
V gene: TRBV7-2
clone size: NA
J gene: TRBJ1-5
CDR3 protein: CASSQTGTGYQPQHF
CDR3 DNA: TGTGCCAGCAGTCAGACCGGGACAGGATATCAGCCCCAGCATTTT

D gene: NA
CDR3 length: 15
V gene: TRBV11-1
clone size: few
J gene: TRBJ1-3
CDR3 protein: CASSTGHFSGNTIYF
CDR3 DNA: TGTGCCAGCAGCACGGGACATTTCTCTGGAAACACCATATATTTT

D gene: TRBD1
CDR3 length: 15
V gene: TRBV2
clone size: few
J gene: TRBJ2-1
CDR3 protein: CASSDLSTGSNEQFF
CDR3 DNA: TGTGCCAGCAGTGATTTATCGACAGGGTCCAATGAGCAGTTCTTC

D gene: TRBD1
CDR3 length: 14
V gene: TRBV6-6
clone size: NA
J gene: TRBJ2-7
CDR3 protein: CASSPPGQGYEQYF
CDR3 DNA: TGTGCCAGCAGTCCCCCGGGACAGGGCTACGAGCAGTACTTC

D gene: TRBD1
CDR3 length: 15
V gene: TRBV5-4
clone size: NA
J gene: TRBJ1-1
CDR3 protein: CASSPNRGRDTEAFF
CDR3 DNA: TGTGCCAGCAGTCCCAACAGGGGGCGCGACACTGAAGCTTTCTTT

D gene: TRBD1
CDR3 length: 18
V gene: TRBV4-1
clone size: NA
J gene: TRBJ2-7
CDR3 protein: CASSQVGAGTGVFYEQYF
CDR3 DNA: TGCGCCAGCAGCCAAGTGGGAGCCGGGACAGGGGTTTTCTACGAGCAGTACTTC

D gene: NA
CDR3 length: 15
V gene: TRBV9
clone size: NA
J gene: TRBJ2-7
CDR3 protein: CASSEGGTVSYEQYF
CDR3 DNA: TGTGCCAGCAGCGAGGGGGGGACGGTCTCCTACGAGCAGTACTTC

D gene: TRBD1
CDR3 length: 14
V gene: TRBV19
clone size: NA
J gene: TRBJ1-1
CDR3 protein: CASTQTGGVTEAFF
CDR3 DNA: TGTGCCAGTACTCAGACAGGGGGAGTTACTGAAGCTTTCTTT

D gene: NA
CDR3 length: 17
V gene: TRBV7-2
clone size: NA
J gene: TRBJ1-2
CDR3 protein: CASSFGALIPDSQGYTF
CDR3 DNA: TGTGCCAGCAGCTTTGGGGCCTTGATCCCCGACAGTCAGGGCTACACCTTC

D gene: NA
CDR3 length: 14
V gene: TRBV27
clone size: once
J gene: TRBJ2-7
CDR3 protein: CASSLGLHTYEQYF
CDR3 DNA: TGTGCCAGCAGCTTAGGACTCCATACCTACGAGCAGTACTTC

D gene: NA
CDR3 length: 15
V gene: TRBV19
clone size: few
J gene: TRBJ1-2
CDR3 protein: CASSGGAATMDGYTF
CDR3 DNA: TGTGCCAGTAGCGGGGGGGCTGCTACTATGGACGGCTACACCTTC

D gene: TRBD2
CDR3 length: 16
V gene: TRBV2
clone size: NA
J gene: TRBJ2-2
CDR3 protein: CASSVGLAGVTGELFF
CDR3 DNA: TGTGCCAGCAGTGTGGGACTAGCGGGGGTCACCGGGGAGCTGTTTTTT

D gene: TRBD1
CDR3 length: 21
V gene: TRBV6-1
clone size: NA
J gene: TRBJ1-5
CDR3 protein: CASSEGWLRVGTGGGNQPQHF
CDR3 DNA: TGTGCCAGCAGTGAAGGGTGGCTTCGTGTGGGGACAGGGGGGGGCAATCAGCCCCAGCATTTT

D gene: NA
CDR3 length: 13
V gene: TRBV29-1
clone size: NA
J gene: TRBJ1-5
CDR3 protein: CSVRTGGNQPQHF
CDR3 DNA: TGCAGCGTGAGGACGGGAGGGAATCAGCCCCAGCATTTT